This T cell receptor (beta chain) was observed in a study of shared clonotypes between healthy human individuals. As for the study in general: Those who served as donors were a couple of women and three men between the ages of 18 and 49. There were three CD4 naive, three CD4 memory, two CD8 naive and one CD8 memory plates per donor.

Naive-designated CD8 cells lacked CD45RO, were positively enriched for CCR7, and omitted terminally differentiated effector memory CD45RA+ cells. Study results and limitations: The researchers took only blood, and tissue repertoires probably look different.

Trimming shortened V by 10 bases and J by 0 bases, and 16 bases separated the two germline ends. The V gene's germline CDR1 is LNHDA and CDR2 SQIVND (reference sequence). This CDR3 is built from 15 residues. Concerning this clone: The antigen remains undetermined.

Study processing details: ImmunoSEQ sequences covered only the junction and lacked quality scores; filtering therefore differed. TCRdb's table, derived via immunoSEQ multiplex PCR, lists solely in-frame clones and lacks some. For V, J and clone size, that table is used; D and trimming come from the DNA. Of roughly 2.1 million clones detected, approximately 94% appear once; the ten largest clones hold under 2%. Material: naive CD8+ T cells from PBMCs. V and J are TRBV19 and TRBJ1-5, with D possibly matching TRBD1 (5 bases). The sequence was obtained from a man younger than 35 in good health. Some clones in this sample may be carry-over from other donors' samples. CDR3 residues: CATILDSDSNQPQHF. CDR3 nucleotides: TGTGCCACAATCCTCGACAGCGATAGCAATCAGCCCCAGCATTTT. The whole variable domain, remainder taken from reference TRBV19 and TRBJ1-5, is DGGITQSPKYLFRKEGQNVTLSCEQNLNHDAMYWYRQDPGQGLRLIYYSQIVNDFQKGDIAEGYSVSREKKESFPLTVTSAQKNPTAFYLCATILDSDSNQPQHFGDGTRLSIL.